The 18 T cell receptor beta chains reported below all come from one sample, sequenced in a study of T cells in localized non-small cell lung cancer. TCRdb's table, derived via immunoSEQ multiplex PCR, lists solely in-frame clones and lacks some. The sample lists roughly 58,000 clones, around 81% seen once, with around 4.3% in the top ten. The source was PBMCs, collected before any cancer treatment. The receptor set was obtained from a man between 35 and 75 years old with stage II lung adenocarcinoma.

This chain connects TRBV7-3 to TRBJ2-1, with 11 bases aligning to TRBD2. V gave up 5 bases and J gave up 4 bases; unmatched junction bases: 4. CDR3 size: 15 residues. Per germline, CDR1 SGHTA and CDR2 FQGTGA. CDR3 nucleotides: TGTGCCAGCAGCCAACTAGCGGGAGCTTACAATGAGCAGTTCTTC. This encodes CASSQLAGAYNEQFF.

The genes are TRBV7-2 and TRBJ2-1; possibly TRBD1 or TRBD2 for D (6 bases each). This CDR3 has 16 amino acids. V was trimmed by 0 bases and J by 4 bases, leaving 13 bases between them. CDR1 and CDR2 from the germline V gene are SGHTA and FQGNSA. CDR3 nucleotide sequence: TGTGCCAGCAGCTTAGCGTACGGGGGCCCGTACAATGAGCAGTTCTTC. Translation gives CASSLAYGGPYNEQFF.

The chain links TRBV6-1 to TRBJ2-7; D possibly corresponds to TRBD1 (6 bases). V was cut by 2 bases and J by 0 bases, with 14 bases left in between. The CDR3 has 16 residues. CDR1 and CDR2 (germline): MNHNS, SASEGT. The CDR3 sequence: CASSEINVDSSYEQYF. CDR3 nucleotides: TGTGCCAGCAGTGAAATAAATGTGGACAGCTCCTACGAGCAGTACTTC.

Here the CDR3 reads CASSRLTGVSTDTQYF. CDR3 sequence (DNA): TGTGCCAGTAGTCGCCTGACAGGAGTTAGCACAGATACGCAGTATTTT. The V and J genes are TRBV19 and TRBJ2-3, with a possible D match to TRBD1 (6 bases). V was cut by 5 bases and J by 0 bases, with 15 bases left in between. Germline CDR1 LNHDA, CDR2 SQIVND (reference sequence). CDR3 length: 16 amino acids.

The J gene is TRBJ1-3, the V gene TRBV9; D may be TRBD1 (5 bases). Germline lookup yields CDR1 SGDLS and CDR2 YYNGEE. The ends were cut back, 3 bases at V and 0 bases at J, with 13 bases in the middle. This CDR3 contains 16 residues. CDR3: CASSGGTTGSGNTIYF. In nucleotides, the CDR3 is TGTGCCAGCAGCGGAGGGACTACCGGCTCTGGAAACACCATATATTTT. Drawing the rest from reference TRBV9 and TRBJ1-3, the complete variable domain is DSGVTQTPKHLITATGQRVTLRCSPRSGDLSVYWYQQSLDQGLQFLIQYYNGEERAKGNILERFSAQQFPDLHSELNLSSLELGDSALYFCASSGGTTGSGNTIYFGEGSWLTVV.

V gene TRBV19 combines with J gene TRBJ2-3, with D unresolved. Germline V CDR1 and CDR2: LNHDA, SQIVND (reference sequence). Trimming took off 7 bases at V and 0 bases at J, with 8 bases between the two ends. CDR3 length: 13 amino acids. In nucleotides, the CDR3 is TGTGCCAGTACCGCGGTGAGCACAGATACGCAGTATTTT. Translating gives CASTAVSTDTQYF. The variable domain in full, with the rest retrieved from reference TRBV19 and TRBJ2-3, is DGGITQSPKYLFRKEGQNVTLSCEQNLNHDAMYWYRQDPGQGLRLIYYSQIVNDFQKGDIAEGYSVSREKKESFPLTVTSAQKNPTAFYLCASTAVSTDTQYFGPGTRLTVL.

The sample holds one count of this clone. This chain connects TRBV7-6 to TRBJ2-7, with D possibly matching TRBD2 (6 bases). Trimming removed 5 bases from V and 5 bases from J, with 19 bases in between. The CDR3 is made up of 15 amino acids. Germline V CDR1 and CDR2: SGHVS, FNYEAQ. This chain's CDR3 is CASSLDWGSSDEQYF. The CDR3 DNA follows: TGTGCCAGCAGCCTAGACTGGGGATCTAGCGACGAGCAGTACTTC. Full variable domain (outside the CDR3, taken from reference TRBV7-6 and TRBJ2-7): GAGVSQSPRYKVTKRGQDVALRCDPISGHVSLYWYRQALGQGPEFLTYFNYEAQQDKSGLPNDRFSAERPEGSISTLTIQRTEQRDSAMYRCASSLDWGSSDEQYFGPGTRLTVT.

The genes are TRBV4-3 and TRBJ1-4; 8 bases line up with TRBD1. This CDR3 has 14 amino acids. In germline, CDR1 is LGHNA, CDR2 YSLEER. V lost 3 bases and J lost 4; bases outside the gene matches: 1. CDR3 protein: CASSQGQVNEKLFF. The DNA for the CDR3 is TGCGCCAGCAGCCAGGGACAGGTTAATGAAAAACTGTTTTTT.

This clone was observed a handful of times. This chain joins TRBV30 and TRBJ2-3; D gene unclear. V gave up 0 bases and J gave up 8 bases, with 9 bases separating them. This CDR3 contains 12 residues. Germline V gene sequence: CDR1 GTSNPN, CDR2 SVGIG (reference sequence). The DNA of the CDR3 is TGTGCCTGGAGTGTCTTAATCGGTACGCAGTATTTT. It yields the protein CAWSVLIGTQYF.

The chain links TRBV5-4 to TRBJ2-1; D possibly corresponds to TRBD1 (5 bases). Trimming shortened V by 1 base and J by 0 bases, and 8 bases separated the two germline ends. The germline CDR1 and CDR2 sequences are SGHNT and YYREEE (reference sequence). This CDR3 contains 15 residues. This chain's CDR3 is CASSLQGSSYNEQFF. The DNA of the CDR3 is TGTGCCAGCAGCTTGCAGGGAAGCTCCTACAATGAGCAGTTCTTC.

The chain joins TRBV7-2 to TRBJ2-5, with D perhaps matching TRBD2 (6 bases). Germline assignment: CDR1 SGHTA and CDR2 FQGNSA. The CDR3 runs to 14 residues. Trimming took off 3 bases at V and 2 bases at J, with 10 bases between the two ends. CDR3 region: CASSFLALQETQYF. The CDR3 DNA reads as TGTGCCAGCAGCTTCCTAGCGCTACAAGAGACCCAGTACTTC.

The chain joins TRBV6-5 to TRBJ1-1; D possibly corresponds to TRBD1 (6 bases). There are 15 residues in the CDR3. Germline V lookup: CDR1 MNHEY, CDR2 SVGAGI. V lost 2 bases and J 0 bases, leaving 10 bases between the germline ends. The CDR3 spells CASSYQDSLNTEAFF. In DNA, the CDR3 is TGTGCCAGCAGTTACCAGGACAGTTTGAACACTGAAGCTTTCTTT.

CDR3 residues: CSARLAGAYEQYF. The CDR3 DNA reads as TGCAGCGCCCGACTAGCGGGAGCCTACGAGCAGTACTTC. The rearrangement joins TRBV29-1 to TRBJ2-7, with 12 positions matching TRBD2. In germline, CDR1 is SQVTM, CDR2 ANQGSEA. V gave up 7 bases and J gave up 2 bases; unmatched junction bases: 3. The CDR3 length is 13 residues.

A single count supports this clone. The chain recombines TRBV27 with TRBJ2-7, with unresolved D. This CDR3 is built from 13 residues. CDR1 is MNHEY and CDR2 is SMNVEV in the germline V gene (reference sequence). The germline V and J ends were trimmed by 5 bases and 0 bases, with 8 bases remaining between them. CDR3 nucleotides: TGTGCCAGCAGTCATCGCTACTCCTACGAGCAGTACTTC. It specifies CASSHRYSYEQYF.

This clone appeared a few times. The same CDR3 can be traced to other DNA sequences in this sample. This chain joins TRBV7-6 and TRBJ2-7; D perhaps matches TRBD2 (6 bases). Per germline, CDR1 SGHVS and CDR2 FNYEAQ. This CDR3 has 14 amino acids. The V and J ends lost 2 bases and 4 bases respectively, with 12 bases between them. The CDR3 DNA reads as TGTGCCAGCAGCTTAAGCCCAGGGAGGTACGAGCAGTACTTC. Protein product: CASSLSPGRYEQYF.

The CDR3 DNA sequence: TGTGCCAGCGGGGGGCACAGCCAAGGAAACACCATATATTTT. This encodes CASGGHSQGNTIYF. This chain joins TRBV6-1 and TRBJ1-3, with D maybe TRBD1 (6 bases). V was pared by 8 bases and J by 4 bases, with 15 bases between. Germline CDR1 MNHNS, CDR2 SASEGT. This CDR3 contains 14 residues.

V and J are TRBV7-2 and TRBJ2-3, with D maybe TRBD2 (6 bases). The CDR3 totals 14 residues. Germline values: CDR1 SGHTA, CDR2 FQGNSA. V dropped 5 bases and J dropped 3 bases, with 12 bases sitting between them. CDR3 in DNA: TGTGCCAGCAGCCTCCTTCTAGCGACAGATACGCAGTATTTT. The encoded protein is CASSLLLATDTQYF.

For the CDR3, the DNA is TGTGCCAGTCGTAGCGGGAGGAACGGTGAGCAGTTCTTC. Its translation is CASRSGRNGEQFF. V gene TRBV6-1 combines with J gene TRBJ2-1, with 10 bases lining up with TRBD2. Germline CDR1 and CDR2: MNHNS and SASEGT. V trimming: 9 bases; J trimming: 9 bases; junction bases outside the gene matches: 8. CDR3 length equals 13 residues.